Following are 23 T cell receptor beta chains from one sample sequenced in a study. MiXCR, run by TCRdb on the 5' RACE reads, gives a single entry per CDR3 protein. The top ten clones hold 2% to 2.5% of a sample with about 32,000 distinct CDR3 sequences, more than 20% of them seen once. Cells sorted as Tregs were CD4+, CD25+ and CD127-/low. The sequenced sample was tumor-infiltrating Tregs sorted from the breast tumor. Receptors originate from a female donor with breast cancer.

As concerns this clonotype: It may be a read error: a sequence one base away is much more abundant. The J gene is TRBJ2-7, the V gene TRBV10-3; TRBD2 agrees at 12 bases. This CDR3 comprises 17 residues. Germline V CDR1 and CDR2: ENHRY, SYGVKD. The CDR3: CAISGLLAGGPPSEQHF. CDR3 coding DNA: TGTGCCATCAGTGGCCTACTAGCGGGAGGACCTCCCTCCGAGCAGCACTTC.

This clonotype has a count of ten or more. V gene TRBV20-1 combines with J gene TRBJ2-1; TRBD2 matches 12 bases. The CDR3 runs to 16 residues. J lost 4 bases, V lost 2 bases, and 6 bases had no gene match. CDR1 DFQATT and CDR2 SNEGSKA come from the germline V gene (reference sequence). The CDR3 nucleotides are TGCAGTGCTAGACCTAGCGGGAGGGCCGGGTACAATGAGCAGTTCTTC. Its translation: CSARPSGRAGYNEQFF.

This clonotype was seen repeatedly, ten times or more. The V call is TRBV27, the J call TRBJ2-3; no firm D call. The CDR3 contains 13 residues. The germline CDR1 and CDR2 sequences are MNHEY and SMNVEV (reference sequence). V was cut by 6 bases and J by 6 bases, with 13 bases left in between. CDR3 nucleotide sequence: TGTGCCAGCAGCCCTGGTTGGCGCGATACGCAGTATTTT. This gives the protein CASSPGWRDTQYF.

The chain carries TRBV5-1 and TRBJ2-1; D remains unclear. The germline V and J ends were trimmed by 2 bases and 0 bases, with 3 bases remaining between them. Germline V gene sequence: CDR1 SGHRS, CDR2 YFSETQ. This CDR3 comprises 13 residues. The CDR3 DNA sequence: TGCGCCAGCAGCTTTGGCTCCTACAATGAGCAGTTCTTC. Translation: CASSFGSYNEQFF.

This clonotype was seen ten or more times. The rearrangement joins TRBV6-6 to TRBJ1-5; a weak D match, TRBD1 (6 bases). Between the trimmed V and J ends, which lost 0 bases and 5 bases, there was a span of 14 bases. CDR3 length: 16 residues. In germline, CDR1 is MNHNY, CDR2 SVGAGI (reference sequence). The CDR3 DNA reads TGTGCCAGCAGTTACTCGCGGGGGGGGACATATCAGCCCCAGCATTTT. It is translated as CASSYSRGGTYQPQHF.

Points on this clonotype: The junction differs from germline at one of its ends, possibly a read error. V gene TRBV18 combines with J gene TRBJ1-5; D unclear. Looked up from germline, CDR1 is KGHSH and CDR2 is LQKENI. CDR3 length: 13 residues. CDR3 nucleotides: TGTGCCAGCTCACCAGGGCCCAATCGGCCCCAGCATTTT. It translates to CASSPGPNRPQHF.

The rearrangement uses TRBV6-1 and TRBJ2-7; the match to TRBD1 covers 10 bases. Germline loops: CDR1 MNHNS, CDR2 SASEGT. V shed 0 bases, J shed 1 base, and the junction held 3 bases outside the gene matches. This CDR3 contains 16 residues. CDR3 region: CASSEADRGLSYEQYF. CDR3 coding DNA: TGTGCCAGCAGTGAAGCTGACAGGGGGCTGTCCTACGAGCAGTACTTC.

In this sample, this clonotype turned up many times. The CDR3 DNA reads TGCAGTGCCGGCCCCAGAGCGGGGGGCGGGCATACGCAGTATTTT. Amino acids: CSAGPRAGGGHTQYF. The genes are TRBV20-1 and TRBJ2-3; 9 positions match TRBD2. Trimming removed 6 bases from V and 7 bases from J; junction bases left unmatched: 14. Germline V lookup: CDR1 DFQATT, CDR2 SNEGSKA (reference sequence). This CDR3 has 15 residues.

This clonotype was seen many times. The chain recombines TRBV14 with TRBJ1-2; D may be TRBD1 (6 bases). This CDR3 has 14 residues. Trimming removed 2 bases from V and 4 bases from J, with 11 bases in between. The germline gives CDR1 SGHDN, CDR2 FVKESK. CDR3 DNA sequence: TGTGCCAGCAGCCAACAGGGGTTCGGCTATGGCTACACCTTC. As protein: CASSQQGFGYGYTF.

The V and J genes are TRBV7-2 and TRBJ2-7, with a weak D call TRBD2 (5 bases). Trimming removed 0 bases at V and 3 bases at J, with 12 bases between. Germline values: CDR1 SGHTA, CDR2 FQGNSA. The CDR3 totals 15 residues. CDR3 DNA sequence: TGTGCCAGCAGCTTAGCGGCATCGGGGAACTACGAGCAGTACTTC. It yields the protein CASSLAASGNYEQYF.

As concerns this clonotype: One base away lies a much larger clone, so this may be a sequencing read error. The chain uses TRBV5-1 and TRBJ1-6; D possibly corresponds to TRBD1 (6 bases). This CDR3 is built from 13 residues. Germline V gene data show CDR1 as SGHRS and CDR2 as YFSETQ. Trimming shortened V by 5 bases and J by 7 bases, and 10 bases separated the two germline ends. CDR3 loop: CASRSDRNSPLHF. DNA of the CDR3: TGCGCCAGCAGAAGCGACAGGAATTCACCCCTCCACTTT.

This chain connects TRBV12-3 or TRBV12-4 to TRBJ2-7, with D tentatively TRBD1 (5 bases). V was trimmed by 6 bases and J by 1 base, leaving 10 bases between them. There are 13 residues in the CDR3. CDR3: CASSVGDSYEQYF. In nucleotides, the CDR3 is TGTGCCAGCAGCGTAGGGGATTCCTACGAGCAGTACTTC.

The rearrangement uses TRBV20-1 and TRBJ2-1, with TRBD2 identical over 11 bases. The V gene end was trimmed by 3 bases and the J gene end by 5 bases; junction bases not matched to a gene: 6. Per the germline V gene, CDR1 is DFQATT and CDR2 is SNEGSKA (reference sequence). CDR3 length equals 15 residues. In nucleotides, the CDR3 is TGCAGTGCTAGGACCCTAGCGGGAGGCCACAATGAGCAGTTCTTC. As protein: CSARTLAGGHNEQFF.

This clonotype was found many times. The chain combines TRBV6-2 or TRBV6-3 with TRBJ2-2, with 8 bases identical to TRBD1. Trimming took 6 bases from V and 6 from J; bases not matched to a gene: 6. The germline gives CDR1 MNHEY, CDR2 SVGEGT. This CDR3 comprises 14 residues. The CDR3 sequence is CASSQHRGAGELFF. The CDR3 DNA reads TGTGCCAGCAGCCAACACAGGGGGGCCGGGGAGCTGTTTTTT.

This clonotype was recorded many times. The gene calls are TRBV2 and TRBJ1-5; 7 bases line up with TRBD1. The CDR3 consists of 13 residues. Germline trimming cut 3 bases from V and 7 bases from J; bases unmatched to any gene: 3. Germline V gives CDR1 SNHLY, CDR2 FYNNEI. The CDR3 coding sequence is TGTGCCAGCAGTGATAGGGGGCTGCAGCCCCAGCATTTT. Residues: CASSDRGLQPQHF.

In its sample, this clonotype ranks as medium-sized (0.01 to 0.1%). This chain uses TRBV7-9 with TRBJ2-7; D is unclear. There are 11 residues in the CDR3. CDR1 and CDR2 from the germline V gene are SEHNR and FQNEAQ (reference sequence). V was clipped by 5 bases and J by 3 bases, with 5 bases between them. CDR3 sequence (DNA): TGTGCCAGCAGCCCACTCTACGAGCAGTACTTC. It codes for CASSPLYEQYF.

This clonotype has ten or more counts. The chain uses TRBV5-1 and TRBJ1-2; maybe TRBD1 (6 bases). The CDR3 runs to 15 residues. V was cut by 0 bases and J by 2 bases, with 11 bases left in between. CDR1 and CDR2 (germline): SGHRS, YFSETQ. This CDR3 is CASSLEQGKNYGYTF. CDR3 DNA sequence: TGCGCCAGCAGCTTGGAACAGGGCAAGAACTATGGCTACACCTTC.

This clonotype was recorded only once. A much larger clone differs by one base, so this may be a read error. The chain links TRBV28 to TRBJ1-5; D call uncertain. Germline lookup yields CDR1 MDHEN and CDR2 SYDVKM. CDR3 length: 13 amino acids. V gave up 11 bases and J gave up 2 bases, with 13 bases separating them. The CDR3 region has the DNA TGTGCCGGCAAATACAGCGGCAATCAGCCCCAGCATTTT. It is translated as CAGKYSGNQPQHF.

This clonotype was found many times. The chain combines TRBV6-6 with TRBJ1-5; D is unclear. This CDR3 contains 12 residues. Trimming removed 5 bases at V and 5 bases at J, with 7 bases between. Germline V gives CDR1 MNHNY, CDR2 SVGAGI (reference sequence). The CDR3 DNA reads TGTGCCAGCAGTCCCCAGCATCAGCCCCAGCATTTT. Protein sequence: CASSPQHQPQHF.

The table lists this clonotype with many counts. CDR3 residues: CASTIGTSGINEQFF. CDR3 in DNA: TGTGCCAGCACCATCGGGACTAGCGGGATCAATGAGCAGTTCTTC. This chain connects TRBV7-9 to TRBJ2-1; 13 bases align to TRBD2. J gave up 6 bases and V 7 bases, and 6 bases lay outside the gene matches. The V gene's germline CDR1 is SEHNR and CDR2 FQNEAQ (reference sequence). The length of the CDR3 is 15 residues.

This clonotype was detected only a few times. The chain carries TRBV7-2 and TRBJ1-2; weak D call: TRBD1 (6 bases). Germline loops: CDR1 SGHTA, CDR2 FQGNSA. Trimming cost V 0 bases and J 5 bases, with 16 bases left between them. The CDR3 runs 16 residues. DNA for the CDR3: TGTGCCAGCAGCTTAGCGCGGAGCGCGGGGGCATATGGCTACACCTTC. It encodes CASSLARSAGAYGYTF.

In its sample, this clonotype was seen many times. The V call is TRBV10-3, the J call TRBJ2-3; TRBD2 matches at 7 bases. V trimming: 2 bases; J trimming: 6 bases; junction bases outside the gene matches: 11. The CDR3 consists of 16 residues. The germline V gene encodes CDR1 ENHRY and CDR2 SYGVKD. The DNA of the CDR3 is TGTGCCATCAGTGAGGGGTGGGCGGGAGAAGGCGATACGCAGTATTTT. Protein: CAISEGWAGEGDTQYF.

This clonotype turned up a few times. The rearrangement links TRBV20-1 to TRBJ1-2; the match to TRBD1 covers 7 bases. From germline, CDR1 is DFQATT and CDR2 SNEGSKA (reference sequence). CDR3 length equals 12 residues. V shed 3 bases and J 2 bases; nucleotides not matched to a gene: 0. CDR3 bases: TGCAGTGCTAGGACAGGGAACTATGGCTACACCTTC. Translated: CSARTGNYGYTF.